The rows below give T cell receptor beta chains drawn from one sample of a study of cytomegalovirus exposure and HLA in healthy donors. TCRdb's table, derived via immunoSEQ multiplex PCR, lists solely in-frame clones and lacks some. The table shows about 260,000 clones, with 90% occurring only once. The sequencing input was PBMCs. These receptors were collected from a young woman in good health and CMV-seronegative. Both conserved end residues are part of each CDR3. Each record gives: D gene, CDR3 length, V gene, J gene, clone size, CDR3 DNA, CDR3 protein. D genes are given only for firm matches. Expanded clones get a size class; other rows say once, few or many, or leave the size out.

>TRBD1|14|TRBV27|TRBJ2-2|NA
TGTGCCAGCGGACAGGGTACGGGCACCGGGGAGCTGTTTTTT
CASGQGTGTGELFF
>NA|16|TRBV29-1|TRBJ2-1|NA
TGCAGCGTTGATCAGGGGACCCCGAGCTCCTACAATGAGCAGTTCTTC
CSVDQGTPSSYNEQFF
>NA|14|TRBV6-6|TRBJ2-1|NA
TGTGCCAGCAGTTATCGAACCGGGCGCAATGAGCAGTTCTTC
CASSYRTGRNEQFF
>NA|16|TRBV4-3|TRBJ1-2|NA
TGCGCCAGCAGCCAAGAAAGAACCCTTCTCCACTATGGCTACACCTTC
CASSQERTLLHYGYTF
>TRBD1|15|TRBV5-6|TRBJ2-1|NA
TGTGCCAGCAGCAAGGGACAGCACAAGGTGGATGAGCAGTTCTTC
CASSKGQHKVDEQFF
>TRBD2|15|TRBV29-1|TRBJ2-1|NA
TGCAGCGTTGATCGCAGACTAGCGGGACAGGTTGAGCAGTTCTTC
CSVDRRLAGQVEQFF
>TRBD1|14|TRBV30|TRBJ2-7|NA
TGTCGGCGGGCGACAGGGCCGCGCGAATACGAGCAGTACTTC
CRRATGPREYEQYF
>NA|15|TRBV25-1|TRBJ2-7|NA
TGTGCCAGCAGTGACTTTAGACAGGCGACATACGAGCAGTACTTC
CASSDFRQATYEQYF
>NA|14|TRBV4-1|TRBJ2-5|NA
TGCGCCAGCAGCCAAACAGGTTCCGGGGAGACCCAGTACTTC
CASSQTGSGETQYF
>TRBD2|15|TRBV28|TRBJ2-5|NA
TGTGCCAGCAGTTTCGGCCAGGGACTAGAAGAGACCCAGTACTTC
CASSFGQGLEETQYF
>NA|17|TRBV4-1|TRBJ1-4|NA
TGCGCCAGCAGCCAACCCGACAGCTGGGACTTGGGAGAAAAACTGTTTTTT
CASSQPDSWDLGEKLFF
>TRBD1|17|TRBV4-3|TRBJ2-2|NA
TGCGCCAGCAGCCAAGGAAGGGACAGGGGGGAGGTCGGGGAGCTGTTTTTT
CASSQGRDRGEVGELFF
>NA|13|TRBV29-1|TRBJ2-1|NA
TGCAGCGTCGCTTTTGGGTCCTACAATGAGCAGTTCTTC
CSVAFGSYNEQFF
>TRBD1|14|TRBV9|TRBJ2-7|NA
TGTGCCAGCAGCGTAGGGACAGGTGCTTACGAGCAGTACTTC
CASSVGTGAYEQYF
>NA|16|TRBV15|TRBJ2-1|few
TGTGCCACCAGCAGCGGAGGCGTCCCTCCCTACAATGAGCAGTTCTTC
CATSSGGVPPYNEQFF
>NA|12|TRBV18|TRBJ2-7|NA
TGTGCCAGCGCCGGGGCAGGCTACGAGCAGTACTTC
CASAGAGYEQYF
>NA|16|TRBV27|TRBJ2-1|NA
TGTGCCAGCAGTTCCCCGAGGAGTCTAGGGGGCAATGAGCAGTTCTTC
CASSSPRSLGGNEQFF
>NA|12|TRBV14|TRBJ2-1|NA
TGTGCCAGCAGCCAAGGATTAGCTAGTGAGTTCTTC
CASSQGLASEFF
>NA|14|TRBV5-1|TRBJ1-2|NA
TGCGCCAGCAGCTTGGTTCTAGGGGCGGCTGGCTACACCTTC
CASSLVLGAAGYTF
>NA|15|TRBV5-1|TRBJ2-2|NA
TGCGCCAGCAGCTTGGAGGTTAGCATCCCCGGGGAGCTGTTTTTT
CASSLEVSIPGELFF
>NA|12|TRBV5-1|TRBJ2-3|NA
TGCGCCAGCCGAGGCAGCACAGATACGCAGTATTTT
CASRGSTDTQYF
>NA|13|TRBV6-4|TRBJ2-5|NA
TGTGCCAGCCAGCACGACAGGCAAGAGACCCAGTACTTC
CASQHDRQETQYF
>TRBD1|15|TRBV2|TRBJ2-1|NA
TGTGCCAGCAGACCGGGACAGGGAACCTACAATGAGCAGTTCTTC
CASRPGQGTYNEQFF
>TRBD2|15|TRBV6-1|TRBJ2-7|once
TGTGCCAGCAGTGAAGGGGCTAGCGGGAGTTACGAGCAGTACTTC
CASSEGASGSYEQYF
>TRBD1|13|TRBV28|TRBJ2-3|NA
TGTGCCAGCAGAGGGACAGGCACAGATACGCAGTATTTT
CASRGTGTDTQYF
>TRBD1|14|TRBV6-1|TRBJ2-7|NA
TGTGCCAGCAGTGAAGTGAACAGGGGGTACGAGCAGTACTTC
CASSEVNRGYEQYF
>TRBD1|14|TRBV28|TRBJ2-7|NA
TGTGCCAGCAGTTTAGGCAGGGGGTCCTACGAGCAGTACTTC
CASSLGRGSYEQYF
>TRBD1|14|TRBV28|TRBJ1-4|NA
TGTGCCAGCAGCCGGACAGGGACAAATGAAAAACTGTTTTTT
CASSRTGTNEKLFF
>NA|16|TRBV4-2|TRBJ1-4|NA
TGTGCCAGCAGCCAAATTCCGGGAAATCCTAATGAAAAACTGTTTTTT
CASSQIPGNPNEKLFF
>NA|14|TRBV30|TRBJ2-1|NA
TGTGCCTGGGGAACAGGGATCTCCTACAATGAGCAGTTCTTC
CAWGTGISYNEQFF
>NA|12|TRBV7-9|TRBJ1-5|NA
TGTGCCAGCAGCTTCGTTGATCAGCCCCAGCATTTT
CASSFVDQPQHF
>NA|12|TRBV6-5|TRBJ2-5|NA
TGTGCCAGTAAGGGACCGAAAGAGACCCAGTACTTC
CASKGPKETQYF
>NA|14|TRBV9|TRBJ2-7|NA
TGTGCCAGCAATCCGGCCGGGGGCGCTTACGAGCAGTACTTC
CASNPAGGAYEQYF
>NA|14|TRBV2|TRBJ1-4|NA
TGTGCCAGCAGTTTCGACAGACGTAATGAAAAACTGTTTTTT
CASSFDRRNEKLFF
>NA|14|TRBV19|TRBJ2-7|NA
TGTGCCAGTAGTATCGGTCCGGGTATCTACGAGCAGTACTTC
CASSIGPGIYEQYF
>TRBD2|21|TRBV4-2|TRBJ2-1|once
TGTGCCAGCAGCCAAGTTCTGTTCCTAGCGGGAGGCGAGAGCTCCTACAATGAGCAGTTCTTC
CASSQVLFLAGGESSYNEQFF
>NA|15|TRBV5-6|TRBJ1-5|NA
TGTGCCAGCAGCTCTCGACAAATCCTCAATCAGCCCCAGCATTTT
CASSSRQILNQPQHF
>NA|14|TRBV28|TRBJ1-5|NA
TGTGCCAGCACCTTACGACAGGGCAATCAGCCCCAGCATTTT
CASTLRQGNQPQHF
>NA|13|TRBV27|TRBJ2-7|NA
TGTGCCAGCAGTTTAGGGAACTCCTACGAGCAGTACTTC
CASSLGNSYEQYF
>TRBD1|12|TRBV6-1|TRBJ1-1|once
TGTGCCAGCAGTGGGGACAGACGTGAAGCTTTCTTT
CASSGDRREAFF
>NA|14|TRBV4-2|TRBJ2-3|few
TGTGCCAGCAGCCAAAGAGCCGGCACAGATACGCAGTATTTT
CASSQRAGTDTQYF
>TRBD2|16|TRBV19|TRBJ2-7|NA
TGTGCCAGTAGTCCTCGGACTAGCGGGAGGACCTACGAGCAGTACTTC
CASSPRTSGRTYEQYF
>TRBD2|16|TRBV11-2|TRBJ2-1|NA
TGTGCCAGCAGCTTAGGGGGACTAGCGGGTTTCGTTGAGCAGTTCTTC
CASSLGGLAGFVEQFF
>NA|13|TRBV5-4|TRBJ2-7|NA
TGTGCCAGCAGCCGACCAGACAGCTACGAGCAGTACTTC
CASSRPDSYEQYF
>NA|12|TRBV6-1|TRBJ2-4|NA
TGTGCCAGCAGGAGGACAGAAAACATTCAGTACTTC
CASRRTENIQYF
>NA|17|TRBV7-2|TRBJ1-2|once
TGTGCCAGCAGCTTACTAGCCACCGGGGCCCGCAACTATGGCTACACCTTC
CASSLLATGARNYGYTF
>NA|15|TRBV6-1|TRBJ2-2|NA
TGTGCCAGCAGGGAGGGGTCTGGTTACACCGGGGAGCTGTTTTTT
CASREGSGYTGELFF
>NA|15|TRBV27|TRBJ2-1|NA
TGTGCCAGCAGTATACTAGGGGGATACTTGGATGAGCAGTTCTTC
CASSILGGYLDEQFF
>TRBD2|19|TRBV4-3|TRBJ2-1|NA
TGCGCCAGCAGCCGTTCGGAACTAGCGGGCCCCTTCGGAGATAATGAGCAGTTCTTC
CASSRSELAGPFGDNEQFF
>NA|15|TRBV18|TRBJ1-1|NA
TGTGCCAGCTCCTTGAGAGGTGGGCAGGGCACTGAAGCTTTCTTT
CASSLRGGQGTEAFF
>NA|12|TRBV29-1|TRBJ2-5|NA
TGCAGCGTTGACAGGGCGAGAGAGACCCAGTACTTC
CSVDRARETQYF